A single TCR beta chain is shown here with its context. These data originate in a study of blood T cell repertoires in COVID-19. In the study's own analysis: Reference gene primer amplification gave estimated nucleated cell counts. Assay: immunoSEQ multiplex PCR; the TCRdb copy retains only in-frame clones and omits some. The V and J calls and clone size were taken over from that table, and D and trimming were inferred from the DNA. The profile covers around 300,000 clones, with 88% appearing a single time and over 2% taken by the ten largest. Germline V gene sequence: CDR1 LGHNA, CDR2 YSLEER. V was trimmed by 0 bases and J by 0 bases, leaving 9 bases between them. This CDR3 is 15 amino acids long.

The TCR comes from a woman between 55 and 75 years old in a cohort exposed to, infected with or recovered from COVID-19 (not recorded which). The chain combines TRBV4-3 with TRBJ2-7, with D tentatively TRBD2 (6 bases). Sequenced sample: PBMCs or T cells enriched from blood (not recorded which). As DNA, the CDR3 is TGCGCCAGCAGCCAAGAACTAGCTACCTCCTACGAGCAGTACTTC. It specifies CASSQELATSYEQYF.